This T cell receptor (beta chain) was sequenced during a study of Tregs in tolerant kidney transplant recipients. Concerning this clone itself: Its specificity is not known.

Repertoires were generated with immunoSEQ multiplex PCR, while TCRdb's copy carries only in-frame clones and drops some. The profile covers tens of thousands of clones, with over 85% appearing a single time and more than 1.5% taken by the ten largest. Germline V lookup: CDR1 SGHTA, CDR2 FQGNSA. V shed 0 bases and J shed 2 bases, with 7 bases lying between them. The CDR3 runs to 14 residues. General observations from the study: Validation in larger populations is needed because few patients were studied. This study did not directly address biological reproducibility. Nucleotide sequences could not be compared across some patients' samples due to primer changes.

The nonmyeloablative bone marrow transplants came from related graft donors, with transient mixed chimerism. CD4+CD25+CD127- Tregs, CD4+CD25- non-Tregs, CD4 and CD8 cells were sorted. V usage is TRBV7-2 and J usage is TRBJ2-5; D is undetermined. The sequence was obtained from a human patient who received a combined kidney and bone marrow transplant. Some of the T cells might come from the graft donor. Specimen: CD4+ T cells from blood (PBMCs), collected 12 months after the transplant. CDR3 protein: CASSLASRQETQYF. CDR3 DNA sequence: TGTGCCAGCAGCTTAGCTAGCCGACAAGAGACCCAGTACTTC.